These T cell receptor beta chains were read from a single sample in a study of CD8+ T cells in alopecia areata. Sequencing was performed with immunoSEQ multiplex PCR; in TCRdb, only in-frame clones are kept and a portion is missing. Altogether 90,000 to 120,000 clones are present, about four fifths being singletons, with the ten largest covering over 20%. The sample was CD8+ T cells sorted from blood, taken at week 24, from a patient treated with tofacitinib. These receptors were collected from a human donor with alopecia areata. Both conserved end residues are part of each CDR3. D genes are given only for firm matches. Clone size, where shown, is once, few, many, or a class for clones that have expanded.

V,D,size,J,CDR3,DNA
TRBV29-1,NA,few,TRBJ2-7,CSVRDAEQYF,TGCAGCGTTCGGGACGCCGAGCAGTACTTC
TRBV19,TRBD1,NA,TRBJ1-1,CASRRTPGDRVRKAFF,TGTGCCAGTAGGCGCACCCCGGGAGACAGGGTCCGTAAGGCTTTCTTT
TRBV13,TRBD1,NA,TRBJ1-1,CASSLGTGGNTEAFF,TGTGCCAGCAGCTTGGGGACAGGGGGCAACACTGAAGCTTTCTTT
TRBV5-1,NA,NA,TRBJ2-7,CASSLVGTYEQYF,TGCGCCAGCAGCTTGGTGGGTACCTACGAGCAGTACTTC
TRBV9,NA,NA,TRBJ1-2,CASTPGPRPIGYGYTF,TGTGCCAGCACCCCGGGACCGAGACCCATCGGCTATGGCTACACCTTC
TRBV29-1,TRBD1,NA,TRBJ2-2,CSVETGGWYTGELFF,TGCAGCGTTGAGACAGGGGGCTGGTACACCGGGGAGCTGTTTTTT
TRBV4-2,NA,once,TRBJ1-1,CASSDGSRVRQNTEAFF,TGTGCCAGCAGCGACGGCTCTAGGGTTAGACAGAACACTGAAGCTTTCTTT
TRBV7-2,NA,NA,TRBJ2-5,CASSYQRGGQETQYF,TGTGCCAGCAGCTACCAGAGGGGGGGACAAGAGACCCAGTACTTC
TRBV27,NA,NA,TRBJ2-7,CASSLSRGTSYEQYF,TGTGCCAGCAGTTTATCACGGGGCACGTCCTACGAGCAGTACTTC
TRBV4-2,TRBD2,NA,TRBJ2-7,CASSQEDVRKGLAAYEQYF,TGTGCCAGCAGCCAAGAAGACGTCCGCAAGGGACTAGCGGCCTACGAGCAGTACTTC
TRBV19,TRBD2,few,TRBJ2-1,CASSSGGDYNEQFF,TGTGCCAGTAGTAGCGGGGGGGATTACAATGAGCAGTTCTTC
TRBV2,TRBD1,NA,TRBJ2-1,CASSDRDRGIDEQFF,TGTGCCAGCAGTGACCGGGACAGGGGGATCGATGAGCAGTTCTTC
TRBV7-2,TRBD2,few,TRBJ2-7,CASSLIAGTYEQYF,TGTGCCAGCAGTCTCATAGCGGGAACCTACGAGCAGTACTTC
TRBV9,NA,NA,TRBJ2-5,CASSVNGETQYF,TGTGCCAGCAGCGTTAATGGAGAGACCCAGTACTTC
TRBV2,NA,NA,TRBJ2-1,CASSAGTYYNEQFF,TGTGCCAGCTCGGCCGGGACTTACTACAATGAGCAGTTCTTC
TRBV4-3,NA,few,TRBJ1-6,CASSQSRTVRDSPLHF,TGCGCCAGCAGCCAAAGTCGCACCGTCCGTGATTCACCCCTCCACTTT
TRBV2,NA,NA,TRBJ1-1,CASKWENMNTEAFF,TGTGCCAGCAAGTGGGAAAATATGAACACTGAAGCTTTCTTT
TRBV5-6,TRBD1,NA,TRBJ2-1,CASCGQGNNEQFF,TGTGCCAGCTGTGGACAGGGCAACAATGAGCAGTTCTTC
TRBV4-1,NA,NA,TRBJ2-7,CASSQTGGPVYEQYF,TGCGCCAGCAGCCAAACTGGAGGACCAGTCTACGAGCAGTACTTC
TRBV7-6,NA,NA,TRBJ2-7,CASSSTKGGILHEQYF,TGTGCCAGCAGCTCTACAAAGGGGGGCATCCTGCACGAGCAGTACTTC
TRBV4-3,NA,NA,TRBJ2-3,CASSQEGLLGDTQYF,TGCGCCAGCAGCCAAGAAGGACTCTTGGGGGATACGCAGTATTTT
TRBV13,TRBD1,NA,TRBJ2-5,CASQQTGEETQYF,TGTGCCAGCCAACAGACAGGGGAAGAGACCCAGTACTTC
TRBV7-9,TRBD1,NA,TRBJ1-3,CASSPTGRGNTIYF,TGTGCCAGCAGCCCGACAGGGAGAGGAAACACCATATATTTT
TRBV5-1,TRBD1,NA,TRBJ1-2,CASSLDQQGTYGYTF,TGCGCCAGCAGCTTGGACCAACAGGGGACCTATGGCTACACCTTC
TRBV6-5,NA,NA,TRBJ1-4,CASSATPGGEKLFF,TGTGCCAGCAGTGCAACCCCCGGGGGCGAAAAACTGTTTTTT
TRBV5-1,NA,NA,TRBJ1-1,CASSGDGTEAFF,TGCGCCAGCAGCGGGGACGGGACGGAAGCTTTCTTT
TRBV5-1,TRBD2,NA,TRBJ2-7,CASSLKGASGGYEQYF,TGCGCCAGCAGCTTGAAGGGCGCTAGCGGGGGCTACGAGCAGTACTTC
TRBV6-6,NA,NA,TRBJ1-2,CASTQQVSPGSEGYTF,TGTGCCAGCACTCAACAGGTATCCCCAGGGTCTGAAGGCTACACCTTC
TRBV11-2,NA,NA,TRBJ2-3,CASSSLDLF,TGTGCCAGCAGCTCCCTGGACCTTTTT
TRBV29-1,NA,NA,TRBJ2-7,CSVEVGREQYF,TGCAGCGTTGAAGTCGGAAGAGAGCAGTACTTC
TRBV30,NA,NA,TRBJ1-5,CAWMETGTGNQPQHF,TGTGCCTGGATGGAGACGGGGACGGGCAATCAGCCCCAGCATTTT
TRBV6-5,NA,NA,TRBJ2-6,CASSIGVPGANVLTF,TGTGCCAGCAGTATAGGGGTGCCTGGGGCCAACGTCCTGACTTTC
TRBV6-6,NA,NA,TRBJ2-3,CASSYSPPSDTQYF,TGTGCCAGCAGTTACTCGCCACCCTCAGATACGCAGTATTTT
TRBV7-6,TRBD1,once,TRBJ2-1,CASSWPQGAANNEQFF,TGTGCCAGCAGCTGGCCTCAGGGGGCGGCTAACAATGAGCAGTTCTTC
TRBV10-3,NA,NA,TRBJ2-3,CAISDGARTDTQYF,TGTGCCATCAGTGACGGGGCTCGGACAGATACGCAGTATTTT
TRBV19,TRBD1,NA,TRBJ1-1,CASGPGQGAGSDEAFF,TGTGCCAGTGGGCCGGGACAGGGGGCGGGAAGTGATGAAGCTTTCTTT
TRBV6-5,NA,NA,TRBJ2-1,CASSYSVSSYNEQFF,TGTGCCAGCAGTTACTCGGTGAGCTCCTACAATGAGCAGTTCTTC
TRBV5-4,NA,few,TRBJ1-4,CASSSNDKLFF,TGTGCCAGCAGCAGTAATGACAAACTGTTTTTT
TRBV7-8,NA,NA,TRBJ2-3,CASSSRPLDTQYF,TGTGCCAGCAGCTCCCGACCCTTGGATACGCAGTATTTT
TRBV27,NA,NA,TRBJ2-7,CASRPTGATYEQYF,TGTGCCAGCCGCCCGACGGGGGCCACCTACGAGCAGTACTTC
TRBV5-4,NA,few,TRBJ1-1,CASSTVPTMNTEAFF,TGTGCCAGCAGTACGGTGCCGACTATGAACACTGAAGCTTTCTTT
TRBV5-4,NA,NA,TRBJ2-7,CASSQQDYNYEQYF,TGTGCCAGCAGCCAACAGGATTACAACTACGAGCAGTACTTC
TRBV27,NA,NA,TRBJ1-1,CASSLQGPMNTEAFF,TGTGCCAGCAGTTTACAGGGGCCAATGAACACTGAAGCTTTCTTT
TRBV11-2,NA,NA,TRBJ1-1,CASSSAGTGAFF,TGTGCCAGCAGCTCGGCCGGGACGGGAGCTTTCTTT
TRBV27,TRBD1,NA,TRBJ2-7,CASSPNSGTGAYEQYF,TGTGCCAGCAGTCCTAATTCCGGGACAGGGGCCTACGAGCAGTACTTC
TRBV4-3,TRBD1,NA,TRBJ1-3,CASSQDGTGVGNTIYF,TGCGCCAGCAGCCAAGACGGGACAGGGGTTGGAAACACCATATATTTT
TRBV4-3,NA,NA,TRBJ1-5,CASSQDSNQPQHF,TGCGCCAGCAGCCAGGACAGTAATCAGCCCCAGCATTTT
TRBV13,TRBD1,NA,TRBJ2-7,CASSSRDRENEQYF,TGTGCCAGCAGCTCCCGGGACAGGGAAAACGAGCAGTACTTC